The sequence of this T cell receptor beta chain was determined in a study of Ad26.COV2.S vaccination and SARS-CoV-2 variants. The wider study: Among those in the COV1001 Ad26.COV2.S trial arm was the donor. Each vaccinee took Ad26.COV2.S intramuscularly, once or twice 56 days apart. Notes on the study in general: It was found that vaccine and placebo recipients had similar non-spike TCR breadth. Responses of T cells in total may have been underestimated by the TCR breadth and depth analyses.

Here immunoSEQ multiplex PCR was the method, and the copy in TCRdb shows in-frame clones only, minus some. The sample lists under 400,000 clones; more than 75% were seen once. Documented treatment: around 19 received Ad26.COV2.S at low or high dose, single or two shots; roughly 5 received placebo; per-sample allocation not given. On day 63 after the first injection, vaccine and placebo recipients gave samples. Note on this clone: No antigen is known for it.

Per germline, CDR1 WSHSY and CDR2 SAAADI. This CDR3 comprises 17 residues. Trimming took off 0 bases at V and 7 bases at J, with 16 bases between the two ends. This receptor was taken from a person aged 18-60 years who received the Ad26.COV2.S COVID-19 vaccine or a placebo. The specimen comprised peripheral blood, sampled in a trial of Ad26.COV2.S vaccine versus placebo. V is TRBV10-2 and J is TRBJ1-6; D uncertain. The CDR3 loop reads CASSESAGQSGNSPLHF. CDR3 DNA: TGCGCCAGCAGTGAGTCGGCAGGCCAATCGGGCAATTCACCCCTCCACTTT.